The next 29 T cell receptor beta chains were all read from a single sample in a study of CD4+ T cells in melanoma (dated 2022 in TCRdb). The protocol used for the library was the immunoSEQ multiplex PCR assay. The immuneACCESS repertoire file appears here via TCRdb, limited to in-frame rearrangements. These files lack a portion of the clones; in checked studies, under half of the deficit traces to unresolved V genes, and the cause of the others is not known. A total of more than 20,000 clones appear in this sample, around 80% of them only once. The ten largest account for around 9.7% of the sample. Receptor source: a human donor with melanoma.

The rearrangement links TRBV13 to TRBJ1-3, with D unclear. Germline V gene sequence: CDR1 PRHDT, CDR2 FYEKMQ (reference sequence). V lost 2 bases to trimming and J lost 0 bases, with 8 bases between them. There are 15 residues in the CDR3. CDR3 bases: TGTGCCAGCAGCTTATCGATAGCCTCTGGAAACACCATATATTTT. It encodes CASSLSIASGNTIYF. The full variable domain, its missing parts supplied by reference TRBV13 and TRBJ1-3, is AAGVIQSPRHLIKEKRETATLKCYPIPRHDTVYWYQQGPGQDPQFLISFYEKMQSDKGSIPDRFSAQQFSDYHSELNMSSLELGDSALYFCASSLSIASGNTIYFGEGSWLTVV.

V usage is TRBV19 and J usage is TRBJ2-3; D might be TRBD1 (6 bases). Germline CDR1 reads LNHDA; CDR2 reads SQIVND (reference sequence). This CDR3 is built from 16 residues. V was cut by 4 bases and J by 4 bases, with 18 bases left in between. CDR3 amino acids: CASSTTGPPFPDTQYF. For the CDR3, the DNA is TGTGCCAGTAGTACGACAGGCCCCCCGTTCCCAGATACGCAGTATTTT.

CDR3 sequence: CASSLFGRGQPQHF. CDR3 DNA sequence: TGTGCCAGCAGTTTATTTGGTAGAGGTCAGCCCCAGCATTTT. The genes are TRBV27 and TRBJ1-5; no clear D gene. Trimming shortened V by 1 base and J by 6 bases, and 10 bases separated the two germline ends. The length of the CDR3 is 14 residues. Germline V lookup: CDR1 MNHEY, CDR2 SMNVEV (reference sequence).

This chain uses TRBV6-6 with TRBJ2-4, with 7 bases fitting TRBD2. J was trimmed by 9 bases and V by 6 bases; bases with no gene match: 8. The CDR3 is made up of 13 amino acids. CDR1 is MNHNY, CDR2 SVGAGI, per germline (reference sequence). The CDR3 DNA sequence: TGTGCCAGCAGCCCGGGACCGGGAGGCATTCAGTACTTC. This sequence encodes CASSPGPGGIQYF.

The J gene is TRBJ1-1, the V gene TRBV11-2; TRBD1 might be the D (5 bases). Germline CDR1 SGHAT, CDR2 FQNNGV. Between the trimmed V and J ends, which lost 7 bases and 2 bases, there was a span of 14 bases. The CDR3 contains 14 residues. CDR3 coding DNA: TGTGCCAGCATGCATGACAGAGATAACACTGAAGCTTTCTTT. This encodes CASMHDRDNTEAFF.

The chain couples TRBV6-1 to TRBJ1-2, with a tentative D call TRBD1 (5 bases). Trimming shortened V by 4 bases and J by 0 bases, and 15 bases separated the two germline ends. This CDR3 contains 16 residues. CDR1 is MNHNS and CDR2 is SASEGT in the germline V gene. For the CDR3, the DNA is TGTGCCAGCAGTGGGGGGTGGCGCAGGACTAACTATGGCTACACCTTC. Protein: CASSGGWRRTNYGYTF.

The CDR3 coding sequence is TGTGCCAGCAGCGTAGAGGGGGGGACACTATACAATGAGCAGTTCTTC. This sequence encodes CASSVEGGTLYNEQFF. This chain joins TRBV9 and TRBJ2-1; possible D gene TRBD2, 7 bases. Looked up from germline, CDR1 is SGDLS and CDR2 is YYNGEE. The germline V and J ends were trimmed by 0 bases and 4 bases, with 14 bases remaining between them. The CDR3 sequence is 16 residues long. Combining the CDR3 with reference TRBV9 and TRBJ2-1 gives the whole variable domain DSGVTQTPKHLITATGQRVTLRCSPRSGDLSVYWYQQSLDQGLQFLIQYYNGEERAKGNILERFSAQQFPDLHSELNLSSLELGDSALYFCASSVEGGTLYNEQFFGPGTRLTVL.

The J gene is TRBJ1-2, the V gene TRBV11-2; D is unresolved. Per germline, CDR1 SGHAT and CDR2 FQNNGV. Trimming took off 5 bases at V and 7 bases at J, with 11 bases between the two ends. The length of the CDR3 is 12 residues. The CDR3 bases are TGTGCCAGCAGCCAGGAGATGGTTGGCTACACCTTC. It encodes CASSQEMVGYTF.

The chain is built from TRBV13 and TRBJ1-4; the D is unclear. This CDR3 has 14 residues. Germline V lookup: CDR1 PRHDT, CDR2 FYEKMQ (reference sequence). V was pared by 3 bases and J by 10 bases, with 15 bases between. This CDR3 is CASSFRIGRGKLFF. CDR3 coding DNA: TGTGCCAGCAGCTTCAGGATCGGCAGAGGAAAACTGTTTTTT.

As to this clone: Mismatch with germline at one junction end may stem from a read error. The chain has TRBV5-8 and TRBJ2-3, with 7 bases matching TRBD2. Germline V gives CDR1 SGHTS, CDR2 YDEGEE. This CDR3 is built from 16 residues. The DNA for the CDR3 is TGTGCCAGCACCTACCAGACATCGACTAGCACAGACACGCAGTATTTT. Its protein is CASTYQTSTSTDTQYF.

The chain links TRBV12-5 to TRBJ1-2; D perhaps matches TRBD1 (5 bases). Trimming removed 5 bases from V and 3 bases from J, with 10 bases in between. The CDR3 runs to 13 residues. Germline V lookup: CDR1 LGHNT, CDR2 FRNRAP. CDR3 nucleotides: TGTGCTAGTGGTCAGGGTCAACACTATGGCTACACCTTC. This translates into CASGQGQHYGYTF. Based on the CDR3 plus reference TRBV12-5 and TRBJ1-2, the full variable domain is DARVTQTPRHKVTEMGQEVTMRCQPILGHNTVFWYRQTMMQGLELLAYFRNRAPLDDSGMPKDRFSAEMPDATLATLKIQPSEPRDSAVYFCASGQGQHYGYTFGSGTRLTVV.

This chain uses TRBV9 with TRBJ2-3; 7 nucleotides agree with TRBD1. Trimming at V came to 5 bases and at J to 3 bases, leaving 12 bases not matched to a gene. The CDR3 consists of 16 residues. Germline V CDR1 and CDR2: SGDLS, YYNGEE. The CDR3 sequence is CASSTGVTGETDTQYF. The CDR3 region has the DNA TGTGCCAGCAGTACAGGGGTCACTGGGGAAACAGATACGCAGTATTTT.

The V and J genes are TRBV5-1 and TRBJ1-1, with TRBD1 matching over 10 bases. This CDR3 comprises 15 residues. The germline gives CDR1 SGHRS, CDR2 YFSETQ. The J segment lost 5 bases and the V segment lost 5 bases, leaving 9 bases of the junction unmatched. CDR3 region: CASSPGTGVETEAFF. The CDR3 DNA reads TGCGCCAGCAGTCCCGGGACAGGGGTCGAAACTGAAGCTTTCTTT.

CDR3 amino acids: CASSSRDRGTGELFF. The CDR3 DNA sequence: TGTGCCAGCAGCTCCCGGGACAGGGGCACCGGGGAGCTGTTTTTT. The J gene is TRBJ2-2, the V gene TRBV9; 10 bases agree with TRBD1. CDR1 is SGDLS, CDR2 YYNGEE, per germline. This CDR3 contains 15 residues. With 4 bases clipped from V and 4 bases from J, the junction kept 4 bases outside the gene matches.

The chain carries TRBV5-1 and TRBJ2-5; the D is unclear. The length of the CDR3 is 14 residues. The V end was cut by 2 bases, the J end by 1 base, with 9 bases between. Germline CDR1 reads SGHRS; CDR2 reads YFSETQ. This chain's CDR3 is CASSLSQPQETQYF. The CDR3, as DNA: TGCGCCAGCAGCTTAAGTCAGCCCCAAGAGACCCAGTACTTC.

V usage is TRBV10-3 and J usage is TRBJ1-4; possible D gene TRBD1, 5 bases. The CDR3 sequence is 15 residues long. From germline, CDR1 is ENHRY and CDR2 SYGVKD. Deletions cut 3 bases from V and 4 bases from J, with 12 bases between. The CDR3 here is CAISEMGVGNEKLFF. For the CDR3, the DNA is TGTGCCATCAGTGAAATGGGGGTCGGTAATGAAAAACTGTTTTTT.

The chain joins TRBV7-2 to TRBJ2-2; TRBD2 matches 9 bases. The germline CDR1 and CDR2 sequences are SGHTA and FQGNSA. CDR3 size: 17 residues. Germline trimming cut 5 bases from V and 6 bases from J; bases unmatched to any gene: 13. CDR3 residues: CASSELAGARWAGELFF. The CDR3 bases are TGTGCCAGCAGCGAATTAGCGGGGGCCCGTTGGGCCGGGGAGCTGTTTTTT. Full variable domain (missing parts from reference TRBV7-2 and TRBJ2-2): GAGVSQSPSNKVTEKGKDVELRCDPISGHTALYWYRQSLGQGLEFLIYFQGNSAPDKSGLPSDRFSAERTGGSVSTLTIQRTQQEDSAVYLCASSELAGARWAGELFFGEGSRLTVL.

The chain couples TRBV7-9 to TRBJ2-1; 13 nucleotides line up with TRBD2. V shed 5 bases, J shed 14 bases, and the junction held 12 bases outside the gene matches. The length of the CDR3 is 15 residues. Germline values: CDR1 SEHNR, CDR2 FQNEAQ (reference sequence). The CDR3 loop is CASSLTGTSGAKEFF. The CDR3 coding sequence is TGTGCCAGCAGCCTAACCGGGACTAGCGGGGCTAAGGAGTTCTTC.

This clone was recorded only once. V and J are TRBV6-6 and TRBJ2-3; 7 bases map to TRBD2. With 5 bases clipped from V and 3 bases from J, the junction kept 8 bases outside the gene matches. CDR1 and CDR2 (germline): MNHNY, SVGAGI (reference sequence). The CDR3 runs 15 residues. The CDR3 here is CASSITRGTTDTQYF. CDR3 DNA sequence: TGTGCCAGCAGTATCACGCGGGGGACGACAGATACGCAGTATTTT.

This chain connects TRBV14 to TRBJ1-1; possibly TRBD1 for D (5 bases). This CDR3 has 14 residues. V lost 5 bases to trimming and J lost 1 base, with 11 bases between them. Germline CDR1 is SGHDN and CDR2 is FVKESK. The chain's CDR3 is CASSRGLWNTEAFF. The CDR3 DNA sequence: TGTGCCAGCAGCAGGGGACTTTGGAACACTGAAGCTTTCTTT.

The chain is built from TRBV2 and TRBJ1-3; 8 bases fit TRBD1. CDR1 and CDR2 (germline): SNHLY, FYNNEI. This CDR3 spans 14 amino acids. J was trimmed by 4 bases and V by 4 bases; bases with no gene match: 3. The DNA of the CDR3 is TGTGCCAGCAGTGGCCGGGACAGGGGAAACACCATATATTTT. As protein: CASSGRDRGNTIYF.

The V call is TRBV10-3, the J call TRBJ2-7; 12 bases are a match to TRBD1. Germline values: CDR1 ENHRY, CDR2 SYGVKD. This CDR3 comprises 14 residues. Unmatched junction bases numbered 5, after V lost 9 bases and J lost 2 bases. The CDR3, as DNA: TGTGCCATGGGCCGGGACAGGGGGCCCTACGAGCAGTACTTC. This gives the protein CAMGRDRGPYEQYF.

V is TRBV6-5 and J is TRBJ2-3; perhaps TRBD1 as D (6 bases). This CDR3 spans 13 amino acids. CDR1 is MNHEY and CDR2 is SVGAGI in the germline V gene. With 0 bases removed from V and 10 bases from J, the gap between germline ends came to 11 bases. This CDR3 is CASSYSDRRAQYF. The CDR3 DNA reads as TGTGCCAGCAGTTACTCGGACAGACGCGCGCAGTATTTT.

J is TRBJ2-1 and V is TRBV21-1; TRBD2, the table's D call, lacks a check against the DNA. TRBV21-1 is a known pseudogene. The CDR3 loop spans 19 amino acids. CDR3 in amino acids: CASSKVQRTSPFDCNEQFF. The DNA for the CDR3 is TGTGCCAGCAGCAAAGTCCAGAGGACTAGCCCTTTCGATTGCAATGAGCAGTTCTTC.

This rearrangement joins TRBV5-5 to TRBJ2-7; 12 bases are shared with TRBD1. The CDR3 covers 17 residues. Germline V gene lookup returns CDR1 SGHKS and CDR2 YYEKEE (reference sequence). The V segment lost 4 bases and the J segment 7 bases; nucleotides outside the gene matches: 15. This CDR3 reads CASSLGQGANRFGEQYF. The CDR3 DNA sequence: TGTGCCAGCAGCCTGGGACAGGGGGCAAACCGGTTCGGGGAGCAGTACTTC.

The chain recombines TRBV27 with TRBJ2-3; the match to TRBD2 covers 8 bases. This CDR3 spans 16 amino acids. CDR1 and CDR2 (germline): MNHEY, SMNVEV (reference sequence). The V and J ends lost 5 bases and 4 bases, in that order; junction bases with no gene match: 11. The CDR3 here is CASSTAGLVRADTQYF. Written as DNA, the CDR3 is TGTGCCAGCAGTACCGCGGGACTAGTTAGGGCAGATACGCAGTATTTT.

The chain combines TRBV7-9 with TRBJ2-4; D unresolved. V lost 5 bases and J lost 5, with 7 bases in between. There are 12 residues in the CDR3. Per the germline V gene, CDR1 is SEHNR and CDR2 is FQNEAQ (reference sequence). As DNA, the CDR3 is TGTGCCAGCAGCACCGCAGAAAACATTCAGTACTTC. Its translation: CASSTAENIQYF.

The V gene is TRBV7-9, the J gene TRBJ2-7, with D perhaps assigned TRBD1 or TRBD2 (5 bases each). V lost 5 bases, J lost 5 bases, and 16 bases lay in between. The germline gives CDR1 SEHNR, CDR2 FQNEAQ (reference sequence). The CDR3 has 14 residues. The CDR3 here is CASSNTGQIDEQYF. CDR3 DNA: TGTGCCAGCAGCAATACGGGGCAGATTGACGAGCAGTACTTC.

The chain recombines TRBV5-1 with TRBJ1-6; no firm D call. There are 17 residues in the CDR3. Trimming took off 1 base at V and 7 bases at J, with 18 bases between the two ends. The germline V gene has CDR1 SGHRS and CDR2 YFSETQ. The CDR3 loop reads CASSLNSASGLNSPLHF. CDR3 in DNA: TGCGCCAGCAGCTTGAATTCGGCATCGGGTTTAAATTCACCCCTCCACTTT.